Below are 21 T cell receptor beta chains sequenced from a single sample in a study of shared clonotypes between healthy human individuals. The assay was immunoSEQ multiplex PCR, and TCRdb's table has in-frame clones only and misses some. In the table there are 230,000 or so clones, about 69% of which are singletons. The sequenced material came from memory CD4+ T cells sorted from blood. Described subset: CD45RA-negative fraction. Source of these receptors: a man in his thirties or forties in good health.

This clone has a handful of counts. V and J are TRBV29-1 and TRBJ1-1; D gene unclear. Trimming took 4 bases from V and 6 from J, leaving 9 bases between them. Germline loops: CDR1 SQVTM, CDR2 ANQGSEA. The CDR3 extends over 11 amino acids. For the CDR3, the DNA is TGCAGCGTTGGCGACGACGCTGAAGCTTTCTTT. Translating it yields CSVGDDAEAFF.

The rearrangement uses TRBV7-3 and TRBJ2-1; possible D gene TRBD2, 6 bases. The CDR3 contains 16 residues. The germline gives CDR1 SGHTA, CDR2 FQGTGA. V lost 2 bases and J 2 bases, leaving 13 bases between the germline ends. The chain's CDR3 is CASSLGGGTTYNEQFF. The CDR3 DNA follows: TGTGCCAGCAGCTTAGGTGGCGGGACCACCTACAATGAGCAGTTCTTC.

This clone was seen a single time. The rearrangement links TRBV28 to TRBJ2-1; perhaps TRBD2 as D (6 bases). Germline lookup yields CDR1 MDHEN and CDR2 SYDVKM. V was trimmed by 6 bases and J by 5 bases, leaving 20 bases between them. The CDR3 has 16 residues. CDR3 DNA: TGTGCCAGCAGGCCCCCGGCTAGCGTGGGGAACAATGAGCAGTTCTTC. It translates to CASRPPASVGNNEQFF. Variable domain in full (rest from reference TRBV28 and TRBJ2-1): DVKVTQSSRYLVKRTGEKVFLECVQDMDHENMFWYRQDPGLGLRLIYFSYDVKMKEKGDIPEGYSVSREKKERFSLILESASTNQTSMYLCASRPPASVGNNEQFFGPGTRLTVL.

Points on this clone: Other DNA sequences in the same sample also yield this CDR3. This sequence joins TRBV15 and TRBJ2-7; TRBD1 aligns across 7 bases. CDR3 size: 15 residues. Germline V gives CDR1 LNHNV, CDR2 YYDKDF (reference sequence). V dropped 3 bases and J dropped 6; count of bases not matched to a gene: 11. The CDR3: CATSRDYLQGTEQYF. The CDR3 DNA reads TGTGCCACCAGCAGGGATTACTTACAGGGGACCGAGCAGTACTTC.

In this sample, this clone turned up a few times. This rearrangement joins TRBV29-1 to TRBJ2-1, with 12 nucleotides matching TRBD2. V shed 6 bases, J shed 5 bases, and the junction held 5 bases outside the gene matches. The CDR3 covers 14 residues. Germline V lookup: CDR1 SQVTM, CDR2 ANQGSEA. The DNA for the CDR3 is TGCAGCGTCAGGACTAGCGGGGCCGACAATGAGCAGTTCTTC. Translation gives CSVRTSGADNEQFF.

The CDR3 here is CASSESSAGEKDTQYF. CDR3 coding DNA: TGCGCCAGCAGTGAGTCGAGCGCAGGGGAGAAAGATACGCAGTATTTT. This chain joins TRBV10-1 and TRBJ2-3, with D possibly TRBD1 on 6 matching bases. V was trimmed by 0 bases and J by 5 bases, leaving 15 bases between them. Germline V CDR1 and CDR2: WNHNN, SYGVQD (reference sequence). This CDR3 contains 16 residues.

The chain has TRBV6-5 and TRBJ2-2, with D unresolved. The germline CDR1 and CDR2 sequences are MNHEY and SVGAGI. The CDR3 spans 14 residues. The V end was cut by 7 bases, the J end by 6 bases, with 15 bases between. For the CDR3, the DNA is TGTGCCAGCATCGGCCAGCAAACATCCGGGGAGCTGTTTTTT. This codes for CASIGQQTSGELFF.

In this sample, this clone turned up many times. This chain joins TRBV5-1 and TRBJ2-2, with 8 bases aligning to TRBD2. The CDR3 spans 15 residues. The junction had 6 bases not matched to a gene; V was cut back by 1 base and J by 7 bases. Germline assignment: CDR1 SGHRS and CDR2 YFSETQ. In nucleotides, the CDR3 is TGCGCCAGCAGCTTGAGCGGGAGTGGCAACGGGGAGCTGTTTTTT. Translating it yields CASSLSGSGNGELFF.

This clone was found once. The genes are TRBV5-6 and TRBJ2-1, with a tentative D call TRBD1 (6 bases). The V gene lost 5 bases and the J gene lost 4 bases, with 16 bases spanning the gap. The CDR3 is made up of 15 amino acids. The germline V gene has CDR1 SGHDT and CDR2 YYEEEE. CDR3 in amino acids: CASRVRGQGYNEQFF. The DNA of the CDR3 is TGTGCCAGCAGGGTCAGGGGTCAGGGGTACAATGAGCAGTTCTTC.

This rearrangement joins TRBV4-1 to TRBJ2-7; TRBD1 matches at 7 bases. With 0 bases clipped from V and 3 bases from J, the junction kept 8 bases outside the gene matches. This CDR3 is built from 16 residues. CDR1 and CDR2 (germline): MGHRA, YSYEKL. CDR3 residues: CASSQDWTGTLYEQYF. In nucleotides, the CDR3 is TGCGCCAGCAGCCAAGATTGGACAGGAACCCTCTACGAGCAGTACTTC.

DNA of the CDR3: TGTGCCAGCAGGACTATGACAGGGACTAATGAAAAACTGTTTTTT. Translation: CASRTMTGTNEKLFF. J is TRBJ1-4 and V is TRBV6-1; 7 nucleotides line up with TRBD1. The CDR3 loop spans 15 amino acids. The junction had 6 bases not matched to a gene; V was cut back by 6 bases and J by 2 bases. Germline CDR1 and CDR2: MNHNS and SASEGT.

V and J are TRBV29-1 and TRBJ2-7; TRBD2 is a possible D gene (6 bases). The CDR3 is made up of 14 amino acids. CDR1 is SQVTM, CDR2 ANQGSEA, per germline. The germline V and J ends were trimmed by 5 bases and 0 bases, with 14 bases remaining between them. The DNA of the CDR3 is TGCAGCGTTCAACTAGCTATCAACTCCTACGAGCAGTACTTC. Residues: CSVQLAINSYEQYF.

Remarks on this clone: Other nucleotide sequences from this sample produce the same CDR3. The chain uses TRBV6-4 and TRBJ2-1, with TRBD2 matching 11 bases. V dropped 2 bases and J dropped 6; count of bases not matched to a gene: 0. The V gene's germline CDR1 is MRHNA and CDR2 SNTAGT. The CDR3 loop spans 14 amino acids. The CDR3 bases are TGTGCCAGCAGTGACGGGACTAGCGGCAATGAGCAGTTCTTC. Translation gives CASSDGTSGNEQFF.

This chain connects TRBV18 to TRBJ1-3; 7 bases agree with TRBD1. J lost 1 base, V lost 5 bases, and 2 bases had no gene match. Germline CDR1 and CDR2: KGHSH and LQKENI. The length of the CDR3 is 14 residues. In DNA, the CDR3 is TGTGCCAGCTCATCGGACAGGTCTGGAAACACCATATATTTT. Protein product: CASSSDRSGNTIYF.

CDR3 region: CASSSGQGTDTQYF. CDR3 DNA sequence: TGTGCCAGCAGCTCCGGACAGGGGACAGATACGCAGTATTTT. The gene calls are TRBV7-3 and TRBJ2-3, with TRBD1 identical over 9 bases. The V gene's germline CDR1 is SGHTA and CDR2 FQGTGA. The V gene end was trimmed by 4 bases and the J gene end by 3 bases; junction bases not matched to a gene: 2. The CDR3 is made up of 14 amino acids.

The CDR3 sequence: CASSGRTGEFLTGANVLTF. CDR3 coding DNA: TGTGCCAGCAGTGGGCGGACAGGAGAATTCCTAACTGGGGCCAACGTCCTGACTTTC. The rearrangement joins TRBV6-1 to TRBJ2-6, with 7 bases aligning to TRBD1. The V segment lost 4 bases and the J segment 2 bases; nucleotides outside the gene matches: 14. Germline values: CDR1 MNHNS, CDR2 SASEGT. CDR3 length equals 19 residues.

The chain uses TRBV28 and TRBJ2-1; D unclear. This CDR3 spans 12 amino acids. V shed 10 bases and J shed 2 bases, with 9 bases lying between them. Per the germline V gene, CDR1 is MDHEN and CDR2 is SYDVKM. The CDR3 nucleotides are TGTGCCACCCGTGGCCCCTACAATGAGCAGTTCTTC. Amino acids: CATRGPYNEQFF.

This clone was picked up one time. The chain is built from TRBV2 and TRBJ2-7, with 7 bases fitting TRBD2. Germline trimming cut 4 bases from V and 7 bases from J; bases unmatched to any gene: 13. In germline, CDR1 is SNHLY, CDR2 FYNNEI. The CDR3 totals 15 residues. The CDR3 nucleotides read TGTGCCAGCAGTGTCGAGGCGGGAGAGGCGGGAGAGCAGTACTTC. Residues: CASSVEAGEAGEQYF.

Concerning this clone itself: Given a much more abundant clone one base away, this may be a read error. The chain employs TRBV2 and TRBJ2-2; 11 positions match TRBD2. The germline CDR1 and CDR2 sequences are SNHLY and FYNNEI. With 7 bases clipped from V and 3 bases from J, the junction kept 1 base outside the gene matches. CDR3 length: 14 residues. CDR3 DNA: TGTGCCAGCACGGGACTAGCGGACACCGGGGAGCTGTTTTTT. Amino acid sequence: CASTGLADTGELFF.

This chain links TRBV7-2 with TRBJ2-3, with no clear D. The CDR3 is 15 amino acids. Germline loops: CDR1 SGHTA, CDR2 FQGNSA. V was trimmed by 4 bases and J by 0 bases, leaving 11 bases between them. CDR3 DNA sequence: TGTGCCAGCAGCTCCGATTGGTCTAGCACAGATACGCAGTATTTT. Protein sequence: CASSSDWSSTDTQYF.

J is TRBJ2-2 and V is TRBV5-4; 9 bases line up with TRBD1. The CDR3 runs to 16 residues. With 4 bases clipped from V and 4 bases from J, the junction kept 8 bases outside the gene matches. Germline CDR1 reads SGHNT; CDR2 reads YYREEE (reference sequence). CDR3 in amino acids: CASSTGTGLVTGELFF. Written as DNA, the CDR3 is TGTGCCAGCAGCACAGGGACAGGGTTGGTCACCGGGGAGCTGTTTTTT.